Shown below are 17 T cell receptor beta chains from a single sample sequenced in a study of T cells in Graves' hyperthyroidism and ophthalmopathy. TCR beta CDR3 regions were amplified from RNA transcripts. A set of HTBI primers served as the primers for a first-round RT-PCR of the TCR CDR3. In TCRdb, the multiplex PCR reads were re-called with MiXCR into one record per CDR3 protein. The sample records about 210,000 distinct CDR3 sequences, roughly 18% being singletons. Source material: blood. The receptors shown here come from a man between 45 and 60 years old with Graves' hyperthyroidism.

The sample holds many counts of this clonotype. For the CDR3, the DNA is TGTGCCAGCAGCTCCCGGGGACAGCTTTACAATGAGCAGTTCTTC. Protein sequence: CASSSRGQLYNEQFF. V is TRBV11-2 and J is TRBJ2-1; TRBD1 aligns across 7 bases. V shed 4 bases and J 4 bases; nucleotides not matched to a gene: 7. The CDR3 extends over 15 amino acids. Germline V gene data show CDR1 as SGHAT and CDR2 as FQNNGV.

This clonotype showed up many times. As DNA, the CDR3 is TGTGCCAGCAGCCCTCCCCCGTCGAGGGGTGGCTACACCTTC. This codes for CASSPPPSRGGYTF. V is TRBV3-1 and J is TRBJ1-2; a weak D match, TRBD1 (5 bases). CDR3 length equals 14 residues. The V and J ends lost 4 bases and 7 bases respectively, with 16 bases between them. CDR1 is LGHDT and CDR2 is YNNKEL in the germline V gene (reference sequence).

This clonotype came up many times. The chain combines TRBV28 with TRBJ1-6; D possibly corresponds to TRBD1 (5 bases). The germline CDR1 and CDR2 sequences are MDHEN and SYDVKM. The CDR3 has 15 amino acids. V was shortened by 5 bases and J by 9 bases, with 17 bases between the two germline ends. The CDR3 protein is CASSTRVRGFSPLHF. The CDR3 DNA sequence: TGTGCCAGCAGTACAAGGGTTAGGGGATTTTCACCCCTCCACTTT. Looking up the rest from reference TRBV28 and TRBJ1-6 gives the full variable domain: DVKVTQSSRYLVKRTGEKVFLECVQDMDHENMFWYRQDPGLGLRLIYFSYDVKMKEKGDIPEGYSVSREKKERFSLILESASTNQTSMYLCASSTRVRGFSPLHFGNGTRLTVT.

This clonotype was counted ten times or more. The chain couples TRBV12-3 or TRBV12-4 to TRBJ2-7, with a possible D match to TRBD1 (5 bases). V lost 5 bases and J 0 bases, leaving 8 bases between the germline ends. CDR3 length: 13 amino acids. The CDR3, as DNA: TGTGCCAGCAGTCTACAGGTCTCCTACGAGCAGTACTTC. Its translation is CASSLQVSYEQYF.

In its sample, this clonotype was seen many times. The V and J genes are TRBV29-1 and TRBJ1-1; 7 nucleotides agree with TRBD1. Germline V CDR1 and CDR2: SQVTM, ANQGSEA. The CDR3 runs 13 residues. Trimming took 6 bases from V and 1 from J; bases not matched to a gene: 5. The CDR3 loop is CSVNRGRNTEAFF. For the CDR3, the DNA is TGCAGCGTAAACAGGGGTCGGAACACTGAAGCTTTCTTT.

This clonotype was observed many times. J is TRBJ2-5 and V is TRBV27; maybe TRBD1 (6 bases). This CDR3 comprises 15 residues. Germline-derived CDR1 and CDR2 are MNHEY and SMNVEV (reference sequence). V was clipped by 6 bases and J by 2 bases, with 16 bases between them. The CDR3 DNA reads as TGTGCCAGCAGCTTGGACAGCCAGGGACAAGAGACCCAGTACTTC. This sequence encodes CASSLDSQGQETQYF.

The table lists this clonotype with many counts. The chain recombines TRBV3-1 with TRBJ2-1; D possibly uses TRBD1 or TRBD2 (6 bases each). The CDR3 loop spans 15 amino acids. In germline, CDR1 is LGHDT, CDR2 YNNKEL (reference sequence). Trimming removed 7 bases from V and 6 bases from J, with 19 bases in between. DNA for the CDR3: TGTGCCAGCACCCGAATAGGGGGAGGACGCAATGAGCAGTTCTTC. This encodes CASTRIGGGRNEQFF.

The chain couples TRBV7-9 to TRBJ2-3, with TRBD2 identical over 12 bases. Trimming cost V 5 bases and J 4 bases; bases outside gene matches: 7. The CDR3 sequence is 16 residues long. CDR1 is SEHNR, CDR2 FQNEAQ, per germline (reference sequence). This CDR3 reads CASSPPSGRGADTQYF. The CDR3, as DNA: TGTGCCAGCAGCCCACCTAGCGGGAGGGGCGCAGATACGCAGTATTTT.

This clonotype has a handful of counts. V usage is TRBV19 and J usage is TRBJ2-1; tentatively, D is TRBD1 (8 bases). The V gene's germline CDR1 is LNHDA and CDR2 SQIVND (reference sequence). V lost 3 bases and J 4 bases, leaving 22 bases between the germline ends. The CDR3 extends over 18 amino acids. In nucleotides, the CDR3 is TGTGCCAGTAGTATCTCTGGGGGGGGACAGGTGATTTACAATGAGCAGTTCTTC. It translates to CASSISGGGQVIYNEQFF.

The genes are TRBV27 and TRBJ1-1, with D unresolved. Germline V gives CDR1 MNHEY, CDR2 SMNVEV (reference sequence). Trimming removed 3 bases from V and 4 bases from J, with 9 bases in between. This CDR3 is built from 13 residues. The CDR3 loop reads CASSFGVSTEAFF. In DNA, the CDR3 is TGTGCCAGCAGTTTCGGAGTCAGCACTGAAGCTTTCTTT.

This clonotype was counted ten times or more. The chain links TRBV11-2 to TRBJ2-2; 7 bases align to TRBD2. The CDR3 totals 15 residues. Germline trimming cut 7 bases from V and 4 bases from J; bases unmatched to any gene: 9. CDR1 is SGHAT, CDR2 FQNNGV, per germline. CDR3 coding DNA: TGTGCCAGCACCCTTCGGGGAGGGTTCACCGGGGAGCTGTTTTTT. Translation: CASTLRGGFTGELFF. Variable domain in full (rest from reference TRBV11-2 and TRBJ2-2): EAGVAQSPRYKIIEKRQSVAFWCNPISGHATLYWYQQILGQGPKLLIQFQNNGVVDDSQLPKDRFSAERLKGVDSTLKIQPAKLEDSAVYLCASTLRGGFTGELFFGEGSRLTVL.

This clonotype has only a few counts. The chain uses TRBV5-1 and TRBJ1-1; perhaps TRBD1 as D (5 bases). CDR1 is SGHRS, CDR2 YFSETQ, per germline. The CDR3 is 14 residues long. V lost 0 bases to trimming and J lost 4 bases, with 10 bases between them. CDR3 in amino acids: CASSLVRGITEAFF. The DNA for the CDR3 is TGCGCCAGCAGCTTGGTGAGGGGTATCACTGAAGCTTTCTTT.

This clonotype was counted ten times or more. The CDR3 DNA reads TGTGCCAGCAGTTTAATAGGGTCCGGCGAGCAGTACTTC. Protein sequence: CASSLIGSGEQYF. V is TRBV12-3 or TRBV12-4 and J is TRBJ2-7; D ambiguous. V dropped 2 bases and J dropped 6 bases, with 11 bases sitting between them. The CDR3 contains 13 residues.

Concerning this clonotype itself: Compared with germline, one end of the junction differs, possibly owing to a read error. The chain couples TRBV5-1 to TRBJ2-7, with TRBD2 matching 10 bases. CDR1 SGHRS and CDR2 YFSETQ come from the germline V gene. This CDR3 contains 15 residues. As DNA, the CDR3 is TGTGCCAGCAGCTTGGGGGCTAGCGGGAGTTACGAGCAGTACTTC. The encoded protein is CASSLGASGSYEQYF.

The chain is built from TRBV24-1 and TRBJ2-5; 8 bases match TRBD2. The CDR3 totals 16 residues. Germline V gives CDR1 KGHDR, CDR2 SFDVKD. V lost 0 bases, J lost 0 bases, and 2 bases stayed unmatched. The CDR3 loop reads CATSDLPSGYQETQYF. The CDR3, as DNA: TGTGCCACCAGTGATTTGCCTAGCGGGTACCAAGAGACCCAGTACTTC.

This clonotype was counted a few times. J is TRBJ2-2 and V is TRBV28; tentatively, D is TRBD2 (6 bases). The germline V gene encodes CDR1 MDHEN and CDR2 SYDVKM. The CDR3 contains 15 residues. The V end was cut by 2 bases, the J end by 0 bases, with 7 bases between. CDR3 loop: CASSLPSANTGELFF. In nucleotides, the CDR3 is TGTGCCAGCAGTTTACCTAGCGCGAACACCGGGGAGCTGTTTTTT.

This clonotype was observed many times. This rearrangement joins TRBV28 to TRBJ2-3; D unresolved. V lost 6 bases to trimming and J lost 3 bases, with 4 bases between them. The CDR3 runs 11 residues. The germline V gene encodes CDR1 MDHEN and CDR2 SYDVKM. The DNA for the CDR3 is TGTGCCAGCAGCTTAACAGATACGCAGTATTTT. Translated, it gives CASSLTDTQYF.